Listed below are T cell receptor beta chains from one sample, sequenced in a study of blood T cell repertoires in COVID-19. Profiled with immunoSEQ multiplex PCR; TCRdb holds only in-frame clones, not every one. The table records nearly 200,000 clones, roughly 80% of them present only once. Sequencing was done on a sample of peripheral blood. The source of these receptors is a man in his sixties with COVID-19, enrolled during active disease. The CDR3 runs from the conserved cysteine through the conserved F or W. D genes are given only for firm matches. Only part of the rows carry a size: once, few, many, or a class if the clone is expanded.

DNA: TGTGCCAGCAGCTGGACAGGGAGGCGAGTCAATCAGCCCCAGCATTTT
CDR3: CASSWTGRRVNQPQHF
D: TRBD1
V: TRBV7-2
J: TRBJ1-5
size: -

DNA: TGTGCCAGCAGTACCGGGACAGGGAACGAGGATCAGCCCCAGCATTTT
CDR3: CASSTGTGNEDQPQHF
D: TRBD1
V: TRBV28
J: TRBJ1-5
size: -

DNA: TGCGCCAGCAGCCAAGAAGGGGAAGGGGGCTACAATGAGCAGTTCTTC
CDR3: CASSQEGEGGYNEQFF
D: -
V: TRBV4-1
J: TRBJ2-1
size: -

DNA: TGCGCCAGCAGTGAGTCTAACAGCTACACCGGGGAGCTGTTTTTT
CDR3: CASSESNSYTGELFF
D: -
V: TRBV10-1
J: TRBJ2-2
size: -

DNA: TGTGCCAGCAGTGAAGCGCGAAATTCAGGAAGGGAGGATACGCAGTATTTT
CDR3: CASSEARNSGREDTQYF
D: -
V: TRBV2
J: TRBJ2-3
size: -

DNA: TGTGCCAGCAGTTTCCTAGCGGGAGTACGGGAGCAGTACTTC
CDR3: CASSFLAGVREQYF
D: TRBD2
V: TRBV27
J: TRBJ2-7
size: -

DNA: TGTGCCAGCAGTTACAGATTGAACACTGAAGCTTTCTTT
CDR3: CASSYRLNTEAFF
D: -
V: TRBV12-3/TRBV12-4
J: TRBJ1-1
size: -

DNA: TGCGCCAGCAGCTTGACAGGGGCTAGCAATCAGCCCCAGCATTTT
CDR3: CASSLTGASNQPQHF
D: TRBD1
V: TRBV5-1
J: TRBJ1-5
size: -

DNA: TGTGCCTGGGGGAGAGTCCTTAATGAAAAACTGTTTTTT
CDR3: CAWGRVLNEKLFF
D: -
V: TRBV30
J: TRBJ1-4
size: -

DNA: TGTGCCAGCCAAGACTTACAAGAGACCCAGTACTTC
CDR3: CASQDLQETQYF
D: -
V: TRBV2
J: TRBJ2-5
size: -

DNA: TGTGCCAGCAGCCCTTGGGGGGGGTTCAGCGGGGAGCTGTTTTTT
CDR3: CASSPWGGFSGELFF
D: TRBD2
V: TRBV7-9
J: TRBJ2-2
size: -

DNA: TGTGCCAGCAAAGGGGAGGGGGGGTATAGCACTGAAGCTTTCTTT
CDR3: CASKGEGGYSTEAFF
D: -
V: TRBV2
J: TRBJ1-1
size: few

DNA: TGTGCCAGCAGCCCGGACAGGGGTTACGAGCAGTACTTC
CDR3: CASSPDRGYEQYF
D: TRBD1
V: TRBV6-5
J: TRBJ2-7
size: -

DNA: TGTGCCAGCAGCCGTAGCGAGGTCGTCAGTTTTCCACCCCTCCACTTT
CDR3: CASSRSEVVSFPPLHF
D: -
V: TRBV9
J: TRBJ1-6
size: -

DNA: TGTGCCAGCAGCCTAAGACAGGGATACGAGCAGTACTTC
CDR3: CASSLRQGYEQYF
D: TRBD1
V: TRBV6-2/TRBV6-3
J: TRBJ2-7
size: -

DNA: TGTGCCAGCAGCCAAACAGGGAGAAACAATGAGCAGTTCTTC
CDR3: CASSQTGRNNEQFF
D: -
V: TRBV3-1/TRBV3-2
J: TRBJ2-1
size: -

DNA: TGTGCCAGCTCACCACTGACAGAGCCGAACACCGGGGAGCTGTTTTTT
CDR3: CASSPLTEPNTGELFF
D: -
V: TRBV18
J: TRBJ2-2
size: -

DNA: TGCAGTGCTAGGGGCCGGGAAACCCTCCACTTT
CDR3: CSARGRETLHF
D: -
V: TRBV20-1
J: TRBJ1-6
size: -

DNA: TGTGCCTGGAGTGGCCGCACTACGAAACTGTTTTTT
CDR3: CAWSGRTTKLFF
D: -
V: TRBV30
J: TRBJ1-4
size: -

DNA: TGTGCCAGCAGTTTTGGTACGGGACTGAACGAAAAACTGTTTTTT
CDR3: CASSFGTGLNEKLFF
D: -
V: TRBV28
J: TRBJ1-4
size: once

DNA: TGTGCCAGCAGCCTCCGACGACAGGGGGCTGGAAACACCATATATTTT
CDR3: CASSLRRQGAGNTIYF
D: TRBD1
V: TRBV3-1/TRBV3-2
J: TRBJ1-3
size: -

DNA: TGTGCCAGCACCCAAGTCCGGGACAGACCCTACGAGCAGTACTTC
CDR3: CASTQVRDRPYEQYF
D: TRBD1
V: TRBV28
J: TRBJ2-7
size: -

DNA: TGCGCCAGCAGTGATTTCAGGGACAGCACTGAAGCTTTCTTT
CDR3: CASSDFRDSTEAFF
D: TRBD1
V: TRBV10-1
J: TRBJ1-1
size: -

DNA: TGTGCCAGCATTTTAACAGGTTCTCCTTCACCCCTCCACTTT
CDR3: CASILTGSPSPLHF
D: -
V: TRBV2
J: TRBJ1-6
size: -

DNA: TGTGCCTGGGCTACGGAGCTCAATCAGCCCCAGCATTTT
CDR3: CAWATELNQPQHF
D: -
V: TRBV30
J: TRBJ1-5
size: -

DNA: TGTGCCAGCAGCTTAGACCCGGGGACTGAAGCTTTCTTT
CDR3: CASSLDPGTEAFF
D: -
V: TRBV7-9
J: TRBJ1-1
size: -

DNA: TGCGCCAGCAGCTTACTAGCGGGACAAGAGACCCAGTACTTC
CDR3: CASSLLAGQETQYF
D: TRBD2
V: TRBV5-1
J: TRBJ2-5
size: -

DNA: TGTGCCACCAGCAGCCCCGGGGGCAGCGGGAGGGCCGAGACCCAGTACTTC
CDR3: CATSSPGGSGRAETQYF
D: TRBD2
V: TRBV15
J: TRBJ2-5
size: -

DNA: TGCGCCAGCAGCTCCGGACTAGCGGGATCTCAGTTCTTC
CDR3: CASSSGLAGSQFF
D: TRBD2
V: TRBV5-1
J: TRBJ2-1
size: -

DNA: TGTGCCAGCAGCCAAGTCGGTGGGGCGCGGGAGCAGTACTTC
CDR3: CASSQVGGAREQYF
D: -
V: TRBV14
J: TRBJ2-7
size: -

DNA: TGTGCCAGCAGCCGACAGGGGTTCCCTGAAGCTTTCTTT
CDR3: CASSRQGFPEAFF
D: TRBD1
V: TRBV4-2
J: TRBJ1-1
size: -